The clone carrying this T cell receptor (beta chain) came up a few times. This specimen belongs to a study of T cells in Graves' hyperthyroidism and ophthalmopathy. Template material for amplifying TCR beta CDR3 regions consisted of RNA transcripts. The TCR CDR3 first-round RT-PCR relied on the HTBI primer set. MiXCR, applied by TCRdb to the multiplex PCR reads, yields one record per CDR3 protein. This sample yields around 340,000 distinct CDR3 sequences, of which 15% to 20% are seen a single time; around 47% belongs to the top ten. This CDR3 comprises 15 residues. With V trimmed by 6 bases and J by 4 bases, 9 bases remained unmatched. CDR1 is SGHVS and CDR2 is FQNEAQ in the germline V gene.

The material sequenced was blood. The V and J genes are TRBV7-8 and TRBJ1-2, with 9 bases identical to TRBD1. This receptor was identified in a woman in her 50s with Graves' hyperthyroidism. Written as DNA, the CDR3 is TGTGCCAGCAGTCCCTCCTCGACAGGGGGCTATGGCTACACCTTC. Protein sequence: CASSPSSTGGYGYTF.